This TCR beta chain came from a study of regulatory T cells in long-lasting Graves disease. Notes on the study in general: Lower TCR diversity was seen in persistent Graves' patients than in newly diagnosed ones. Clonotypes that were public and shared totalled 2,500 to 3,000 in persistent patients versus roughly 1,000 in new patients.

Both iRepertoire HTBI primers and Arm-PCR of CDR3 regions were used to build the TCR beta libraries. TCRdb ran MiXCR on the multiplex PCR reads and lists one entry per CDR3 protein. The table shows approximately 380,000 distinct CDR3 sequences, with around 20% occurring only once. Time point specified: persistent/refractory GD, antithyroid drugs over 5 years with positive TRAb. The TCR library used RNA extracted from PBMCs. As regards this clonotype: Its antigen is unidentified.

Here the sequenced sample was peripheral blood mononuclear cells (PBMCs), taken when the disease was refractory, from a patient treated with antithyroid drugs. This TCR was sampled from a female donor with Graves disease.

The chain's CDR3 is CASSSVVETQYF. The CDR3, as DNA: TGTGCCAGCAGTTCCGTTGTTGAGACGCAGTATTTT. This chain uses TRBV28 with TRBJ2-3; no clear D. With 4 bases removed from V and 9 bases from J, the gap between germline ends came to 11 bases. This CDR3 contains 12 residues. Germline CDR1 reads MDHEN; CDR2 reads SYDVKM.